The TCR beta chain described here comes from a study of OX40 agonist ivuxolimab in advanced cancers. At the level of the study: Patients in the trial were receiving intravenous ivuxolimab every 2 weeks, at doses of 0.01 to 10 mg/kg. The dose-escalation group included hepatocellular carcinoma, melanoma, renal cell carcinoma and head and neck cancer.

Repertoires were generated with immunoSEQ multiplex PCR, while TCRdb's copy carries only in-frame clones and drops some. Among some 60,000 clones listed, 91% were seen once. Germline assignment: CDR1 SGHRS and CDR2 YFSETQ. V lost 5 bases and J lost 5; bases outside the gene matches: 8. This CDR3 region has 15 residues. Sequenced material: CD4+ or CD8+ T cells sorted from blood, taken in a trial of the OX40 agonist ivuxolimab. The J gene is TRBJ2-5, the V gene TRBV5-1; 11 nucleotides align to TRBD1. The TCR was taken from an adult with an advanced solid tumor such as melanoma, head and neck, liver or kidney cancer. CDR3 DNA: TGCGCCAGCAGTTCGGGACAGGGGGTCGAGGAGACCCAGTACTTC. Encoded protein: CASSSGQGVEETQYF.